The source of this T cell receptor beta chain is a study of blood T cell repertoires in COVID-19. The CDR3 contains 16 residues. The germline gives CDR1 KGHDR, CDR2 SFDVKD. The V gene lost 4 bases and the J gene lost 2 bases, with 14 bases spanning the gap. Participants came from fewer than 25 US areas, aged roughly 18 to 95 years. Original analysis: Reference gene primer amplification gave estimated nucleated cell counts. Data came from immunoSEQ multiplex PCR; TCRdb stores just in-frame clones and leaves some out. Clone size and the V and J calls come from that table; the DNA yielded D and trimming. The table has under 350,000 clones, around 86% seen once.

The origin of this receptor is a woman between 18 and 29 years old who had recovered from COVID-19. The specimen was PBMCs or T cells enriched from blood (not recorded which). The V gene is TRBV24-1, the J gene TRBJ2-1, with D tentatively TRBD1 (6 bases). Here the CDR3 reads CATSDNLGQTYNEQFF. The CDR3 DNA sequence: TGTGCCACCAGTGACAACTTGGGACAAACCTACAATGAGCAGTTCTTC.